This TCR beta chain comes out of a study of blood T cell repertoires in COVID-19. Study-wide background: There were acute and convalescent COVID-19 samples, and they came from the United States, Italy and Spain. T cells, B-cell-depleted T cells, or PBMCs supplied cDNA or gDNA.

Germline-derived CDR1 and CDR2 are MGHDK and SYGVNS. The CDR3 length is 14 residues. The V gene end was trimmed by 3 bases and the J gene end by 9 bases; junction bases not matched to a gene: 10. Per the study methods: The assay estimated nucleated cells by amplifying reference gene primers. This table comes from immunoSEQ multiplex PCR, and its TCRdb copy is limited to in-frame clones, with some not included. V, J and clone size are taken as reported in that table, and D and trimming were inferred from the DNA itself. The sample yields about 400,000 clones, around 90% seen once. Participants were aged about 18 to 95 years, lived in some 23 US areas, and enrolled virtually.

The source material was PBMCs or T cells enriched from blood (not recorded which). The chain employs TRBV25-1 and TRBJ1-2, with 7 bases aligning to TRBD1. This sequence originates from a woman aged 40 to 49 with acute COVID-19. CDR3 loop: CASSDNRQGRRYTF. For the CDR3, the DNA is TGTGCCAGCAGTGACAACAGACAGGGTCGGCGCTACACCTTC.